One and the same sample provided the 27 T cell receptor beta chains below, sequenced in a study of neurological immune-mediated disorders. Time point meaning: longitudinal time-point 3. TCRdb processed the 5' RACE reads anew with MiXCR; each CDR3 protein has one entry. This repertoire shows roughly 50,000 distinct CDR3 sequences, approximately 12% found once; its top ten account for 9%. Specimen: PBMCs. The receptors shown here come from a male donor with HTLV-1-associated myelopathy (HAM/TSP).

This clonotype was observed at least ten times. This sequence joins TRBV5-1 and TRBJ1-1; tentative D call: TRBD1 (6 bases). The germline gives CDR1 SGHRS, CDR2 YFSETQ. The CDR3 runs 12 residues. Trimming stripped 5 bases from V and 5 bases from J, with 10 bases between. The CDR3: CASSRDRTEAFF. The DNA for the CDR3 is TGCGCCAGCAGTCGAGACAGGACTGAAGCTTTCTTT.

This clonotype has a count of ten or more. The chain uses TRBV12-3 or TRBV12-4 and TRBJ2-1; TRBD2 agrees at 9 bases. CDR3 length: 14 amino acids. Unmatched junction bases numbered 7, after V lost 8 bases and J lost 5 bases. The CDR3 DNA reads TGTGCCAGCGGACCTAGCGGGGACAACAATGAGCAGTTCTTC. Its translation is CASGPSGDNNEQFF.

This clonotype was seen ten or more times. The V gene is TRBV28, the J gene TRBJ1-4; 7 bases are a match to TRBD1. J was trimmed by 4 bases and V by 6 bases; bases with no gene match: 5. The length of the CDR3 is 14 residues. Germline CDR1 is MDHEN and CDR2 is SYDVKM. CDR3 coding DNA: TGTGCCAGCAGCCTGGGACAGAATAATGAAAAACTGTTTTTT. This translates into CASSLGQNNEKLFF.

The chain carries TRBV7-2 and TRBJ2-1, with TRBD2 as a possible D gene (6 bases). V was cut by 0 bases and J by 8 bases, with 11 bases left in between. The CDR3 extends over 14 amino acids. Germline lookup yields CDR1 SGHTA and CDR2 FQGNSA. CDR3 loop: CASSLALWRDEQFF. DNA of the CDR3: TGTGCCAGCAGCTTAGCGCTTTGGAGGGATGAGCAGTTCTTC.

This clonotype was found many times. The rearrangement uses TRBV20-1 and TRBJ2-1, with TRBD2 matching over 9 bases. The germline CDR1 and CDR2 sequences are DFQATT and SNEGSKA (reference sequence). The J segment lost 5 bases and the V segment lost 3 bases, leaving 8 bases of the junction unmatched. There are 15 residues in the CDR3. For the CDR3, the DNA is TGCAGTGCTAGGCGACCCTCTAGCGGGGACAATGAGCAGTTCTTC. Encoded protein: CSARRPSSGDNEQFF.

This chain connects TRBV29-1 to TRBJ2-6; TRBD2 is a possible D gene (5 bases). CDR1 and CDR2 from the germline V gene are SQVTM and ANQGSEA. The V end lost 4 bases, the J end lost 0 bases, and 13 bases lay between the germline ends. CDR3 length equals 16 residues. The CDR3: CSVGGQKSSGANVLTF. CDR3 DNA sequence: TGCAGCGTTGGAGGGCAGAAGAGCTCTGGGGCCAACGTCCTGACTTTC.

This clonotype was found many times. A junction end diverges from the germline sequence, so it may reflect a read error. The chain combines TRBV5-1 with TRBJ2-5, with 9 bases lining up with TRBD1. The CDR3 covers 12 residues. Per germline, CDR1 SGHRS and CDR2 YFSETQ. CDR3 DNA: TGCGCCAGCAGCTTAACCGGACAGGGGACCTTCTTC. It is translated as CASSLTGQGTFF.

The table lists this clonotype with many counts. The CDR3 region is CASSRTGGRNYGYTF. In nucleotides, the CDR3 is TGTGCCAGCAGCAGGACAGGGGGCCGCAACTATGGCTACACCTTC. The chain recombines TRBV6-5 with TRBJ1-2; TRBD1 matches 11 bases. V was pared by 6 bases and J by 2 bases, with 5 bases of the junction left unmatched. This CDR3 comprises 15 residues. CDR1 is MNHEY and CDR2 is SVGAGI in the germline V gene.

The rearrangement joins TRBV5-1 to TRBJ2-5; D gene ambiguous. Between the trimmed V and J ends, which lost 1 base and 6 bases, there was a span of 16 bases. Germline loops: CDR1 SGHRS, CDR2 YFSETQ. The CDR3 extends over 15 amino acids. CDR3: CASSLTDDSKKTQYF. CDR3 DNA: TGCGCCAGCAGCTTGACAGACGACTCGAAGAAGACCCAGTACTTC.

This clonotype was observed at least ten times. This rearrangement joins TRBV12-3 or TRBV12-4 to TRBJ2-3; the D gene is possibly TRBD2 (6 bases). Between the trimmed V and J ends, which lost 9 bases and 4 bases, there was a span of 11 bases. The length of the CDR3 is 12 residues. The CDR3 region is CASLAAADTQYF. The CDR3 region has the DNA TGTGCCAGTTTAGCGGCGGCAGATACGCAGTATTTT.

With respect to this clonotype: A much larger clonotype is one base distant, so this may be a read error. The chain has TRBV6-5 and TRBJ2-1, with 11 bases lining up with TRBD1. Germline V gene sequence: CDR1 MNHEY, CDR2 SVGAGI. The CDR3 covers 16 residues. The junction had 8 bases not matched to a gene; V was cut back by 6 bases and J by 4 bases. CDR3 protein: CASRGKGDRGYNEQFF. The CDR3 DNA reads TGTGCCAGCAGGGGGAAAGGGGACAGGGGGTACAATGAGCAGTTCTTC.

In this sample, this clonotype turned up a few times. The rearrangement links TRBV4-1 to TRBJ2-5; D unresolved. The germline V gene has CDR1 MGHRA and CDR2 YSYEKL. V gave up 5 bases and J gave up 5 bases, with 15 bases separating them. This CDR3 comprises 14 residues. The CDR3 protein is CASSAYKLWETQYF. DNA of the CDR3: TGCGCCAGCAGCGCCTATAAGCTTTGGGAGACCCAGTACTTC.

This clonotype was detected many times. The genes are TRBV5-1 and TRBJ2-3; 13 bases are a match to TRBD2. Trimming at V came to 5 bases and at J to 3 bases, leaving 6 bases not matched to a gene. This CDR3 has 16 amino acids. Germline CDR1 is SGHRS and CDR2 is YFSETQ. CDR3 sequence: CASRRTSGGPTDTQYF. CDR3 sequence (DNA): TGCGCCAGCAGACGGACTAGCGGGGGCCCGACAGATACGCAGTATTTT. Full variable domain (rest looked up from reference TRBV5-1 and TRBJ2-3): KAGVTQTPRYLIKTRGQQVTLSCSPISGHRSVSWYQQTPGQGLQFLFEYFSETQRNKGNFPGRFSGRQFSNSRSEMNVSTLELGDSALYLCASRRTSGGPTDTQYFGPGTRLTVL.

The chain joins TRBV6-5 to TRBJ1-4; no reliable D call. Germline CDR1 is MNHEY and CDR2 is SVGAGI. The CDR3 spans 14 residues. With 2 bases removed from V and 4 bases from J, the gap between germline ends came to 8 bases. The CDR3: CASSYGWDNEKLFF. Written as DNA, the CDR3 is TGTGCCAGCAGTTACGGGTGGGATAATGAAAAACTGTTTTTT.

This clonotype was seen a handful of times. The CDR3 loop reads CASSRTSTNEKLFF. CDR3 in DNA: TGTGCCAGCAGCCGGACATCAACTAATGAAAAACTGTTTTTT. This chain links TRBV7-2 with TRBJ1-4, with D perhaps matching TRBD1 (5 bases). CDR1 is SGHTA, CDR2 FQGNSA, per germline. The CDR3 totals 14 residues. Trimming removed 5 bases from V and 0 bases from J, with 7 bases in between.

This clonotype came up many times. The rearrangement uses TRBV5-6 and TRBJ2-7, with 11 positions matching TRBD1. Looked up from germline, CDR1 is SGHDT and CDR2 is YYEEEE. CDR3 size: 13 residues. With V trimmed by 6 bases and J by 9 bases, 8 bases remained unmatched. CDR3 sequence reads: CASNFGTGGGQYF. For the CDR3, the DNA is TGTGCCAGCAACTTTGGGACAGGGGGAGGGCAGTACTTC.

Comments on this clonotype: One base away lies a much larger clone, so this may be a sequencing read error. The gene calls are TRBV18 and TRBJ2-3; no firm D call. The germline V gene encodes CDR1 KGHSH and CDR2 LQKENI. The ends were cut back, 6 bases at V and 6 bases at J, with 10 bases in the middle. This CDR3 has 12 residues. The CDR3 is CASSRLPDTQYF. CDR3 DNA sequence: TGTGCCAGCTCCCGTCTTCCGGATACGCAGTATTTT.

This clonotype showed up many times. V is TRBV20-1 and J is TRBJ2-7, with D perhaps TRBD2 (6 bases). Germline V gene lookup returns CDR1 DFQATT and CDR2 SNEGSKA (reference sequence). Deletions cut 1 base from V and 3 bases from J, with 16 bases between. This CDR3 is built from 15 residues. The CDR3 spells CSARGRPGGSYEQYF. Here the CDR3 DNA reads TGCAGTGCTAGAGGGCGGCCCGGGGGTAGCTACGAGCAGTACTTC.

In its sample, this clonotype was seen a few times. The DNA of the CDR3 is TGCAGTGCAGACGGGGGGGCCAATGAGCAGTTCTTC. This sequence encodes CSADGGANEQFF. The V call is TRBV20-1, the J call TRBJ2-1; TRBD2 aligns across 8 bases. Germline V lookup: CDR1 DFQATT, CDR2 SNEGSKA (reference sequence). The CDR3 extends over 12 amino acids. Unmatched junction bases numbered 4, after V lost 6 bases and J lost 6 bases.

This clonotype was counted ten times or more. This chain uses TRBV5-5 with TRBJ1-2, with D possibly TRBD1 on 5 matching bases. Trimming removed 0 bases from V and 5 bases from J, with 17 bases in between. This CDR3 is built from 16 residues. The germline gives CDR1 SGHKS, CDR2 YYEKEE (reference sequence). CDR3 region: CASSLGFAGTEYGYTF. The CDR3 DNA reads TGTGCCAGCAGCTTGGGATTTGCGGGGACTGAGTATGGCTACACCTTC.

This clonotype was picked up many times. The CDR3 bases are TGTGCCAGCAGCGTAGGAGGGGCAGCGGTTCTTAACTATGGCTACACCTTC. It encodes CASSVGGAAVLNYGYTF. This sequence joins TRBV9 and TRBJ1-2; D perhaps matches TRBD1 (5 bases). Looked up from germline, CDR1 is SGDLS and CDR2 is YYNGEE. V lost 0 bases and J 1 base, leaving 16 bases between the germline ends. The CDR3 consists of 17 residues.

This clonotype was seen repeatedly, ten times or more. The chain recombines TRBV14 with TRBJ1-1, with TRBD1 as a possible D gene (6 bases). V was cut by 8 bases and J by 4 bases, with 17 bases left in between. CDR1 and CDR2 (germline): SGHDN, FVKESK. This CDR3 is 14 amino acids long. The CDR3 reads CASFQTGSSTEAFF. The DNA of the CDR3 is TGTGCCAGCTTTCAAACAGGGAGTAGCACTGAAGCTTTCTTT.

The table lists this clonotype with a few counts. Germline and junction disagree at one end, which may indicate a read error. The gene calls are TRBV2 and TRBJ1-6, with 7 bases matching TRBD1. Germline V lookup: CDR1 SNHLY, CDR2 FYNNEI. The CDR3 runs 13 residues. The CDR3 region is CARQGQYNTPLHF. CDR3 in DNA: TGTGCCAGACAGGGACAGTATAATACACCCCTCCACTTT.

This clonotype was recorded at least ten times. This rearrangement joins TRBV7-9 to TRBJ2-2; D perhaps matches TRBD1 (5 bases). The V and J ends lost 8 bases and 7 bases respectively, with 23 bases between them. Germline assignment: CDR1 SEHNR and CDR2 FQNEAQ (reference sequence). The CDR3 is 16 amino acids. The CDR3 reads CASFLWMGLAVGELFF. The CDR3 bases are TGTGCCAGCTTTCTCTGGATGGGGCTGGCGGTCGGGGAGCTGTTTTTT.

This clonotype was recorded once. CDR3 in amino acids: CASSLDRGREKLFF. The CDR3 DNA follows: TGTGCCAGCAGCTTAGACAGGGGCCGTGAAAAACTGTTTTTT. This sequence joins TRBV28 and TRBJ1-4; 8 positions agree with TRBD1. Germline lookup yields CDR1 MDHEN and CDR2 SYDVKM. V trimming: 6 bases; J trimming: 7 bases; junction bases outside the gene matches: 7. The CDR3 contains 14 residues.

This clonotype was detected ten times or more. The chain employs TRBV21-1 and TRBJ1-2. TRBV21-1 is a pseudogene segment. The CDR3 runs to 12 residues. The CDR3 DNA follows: TGTGCCAGCAGCAAAGGGACCTGGGGCTACACCTTC. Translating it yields CASSKGTWGYTF.

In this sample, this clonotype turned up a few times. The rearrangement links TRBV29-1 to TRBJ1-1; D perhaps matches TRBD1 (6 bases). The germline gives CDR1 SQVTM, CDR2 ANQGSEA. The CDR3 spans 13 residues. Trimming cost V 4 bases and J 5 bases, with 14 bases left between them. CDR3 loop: CSVARTEGTEAFF. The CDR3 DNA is TGCAGCGTTGCCCGGACAGAGGGTACTGAAGCTTTCTTT.